A single sample gave rise to the 2 T cell receptor beta chains below, sequenced in a study of beta chain features in type 1 diabetes. The study reverse transcribed the entire isolated RNA, so it sequenced expressed TCRB transcripts. Generated by immunoSEQ multiplex PCR, the TCRdb table keeps only in-frame clones and is missing some. There are 300,000 to 400,000 clones in the sample; approximately 13% occur only once, and roughly 0.015% lies in the top ten. Which antigens these TCRs recognize remains unknown. The study, taken as a whole, reports: Shortening that was moderate but significant affected the TCRB CDR3s of Type 1 diabetes patients in all four CD4+ subsets.

Material: naive CD4+ T cells from blood. The receptors come from a woman between 18 and 30 years old with type 1 diabetes.

This clone showed up just a few times. Other DNA sequences within the sample encode an identical CDR3. The rearrangement uses TRBV7-2 and TRBJ2-3; 9 nucleotides match TRBD2. From germline, CDR1 is SGHTA and CDR2 FQGNSA. CDR3 length: 15 residues. The V and J ends lost 1 base and 1 base, in that order; junction bases with no gene match: 0. The CDR3 coding sequence is TGTGCCAGCAGCTTAGGGACTAGCGGCACAGATACGCAGTATTTT. Translating gives CASSLGTSGTDTQYF.

The chain uses TRBV5-4 and TRBJ2-7; 16 bases map to TRBD2. Per the germline V gene, CDR1 is SGHNT and CDR2 is YYREEE (reference sequence). V trimming: 4 bases; J trimming: 2 bases; junction bases outside the gene matches: 9. This CDR3 region has 18 residues. In DNA, the CDR3 is TGTGCCAGCAGCCCGGGACTAGCGGGAGGGCCGCTTGCCTACGAGCAGTACGTC. Translated, it gives CASSPGLAGGPLAYEQYV.